The 30 T cell receptor beta chains below all came from one sample that was sequenced in a study of response to subunit inactivated influenza vaccine. MiXCR, applied by TCRdb to the RT-PCR reads, yields one record per CDR3 protein. The repertoire has a few hundred thousand distinct CDR3 sequences, 20% to 25% of them found once; the top ten carry roughly 10%. The sample in question was PBMCs from blood, obtained about 20 months after vaccination. The source is a man aged 45 to 75 who received an inactivated influenza vaccine.

This clonotype showed up just a few times. The chain couples TRBV12-3 or TRBV12-4 to TRBJ2-7; 11 bases are shared with TRBD2. With V trimmed by 6 bases and J by 3 bases, 7 bases remained unmatched. The CDR3 consists of 15 residues. CDR3 sequence reads: CASRTGTSGFYEQYF. As DNA, the CDR3 is TGTGCCAGCAGAACCGGGACTAGCGGTTTCTACGAGCAGTACTTC.

This clonotype appeared a few times. The chain combines TRBV12-3 or TRBV12-4 with TRBJ1-5; no clear D gene. V was trimmed by 1 base and J by 1 base, leaving 8 bases between them. The CDR3 has 15 amino acids. CDR3 protein: CASSLEGTSNQPQHF. The CDR3 DNA is TGTGCCAGCAGTTTAGAGGGAACCAGCAATCAGCCCCAGCATTTT.

This clonotype was counted between two and nine times. This chain joins TRBV5-1 and TRBJ2-3; the match to TRBD2 covers 11 bases. V trimming: 0 bases; J trimming: 4 bases; junction bases outside the gene matches: 4. CDR1 and CDR2 (germline): SGHRS, YFSETQ. The CDR3 contains 16 residues. CDR3 in amino acids: CASSLEPSGGSDTQYF. CDR3 coding DNA: TGCGCCAGCAGCTTGGAACCTAGCGGGGGGTCAGATACGCAGTATTTT.

This clonotype was counted a few times. The genes are TRBV27 and TRBJ1-1; possible D gene TRBD1, 5 bases. Between the trimmed V and J ends, which lost 2 bases and 0 bases, there was a span of 13 bases. CDR1 and CDR2 (germline): MNHEY, SMNVEV (reference sequence). The CDR3 has 16 amino acids. DNA of the CDR3: TGTGCCAGCAGTTTACAGGGTGGGGTAATGAACACTGAAGCTTTCTTT. Protein: CASSLQGGVMNTEAFF.

This clonotype was observed at least ten times. The V call is TRBV5-1, the J call TRBJ1-6; D uncertain. Germline CDR1 reads SGHRS; CDR2 reads YFSETQ. The CDR3 loop spans 12 amino acids. V dropped 0 bases and J dropped 14 bases, with 9 bases sitting between them. CDR3: CASSLEGGALHF. CDR3 DNA sequence: TGCGCCAGCAGCTTGGAGGGAGGTGCCCTCCACTTT.

This clonotype has a count of ten or more. CDR3: CASSSGDQPQHF. In DNA, the CDR3 is TGTGCCAGCAGTTCAGGAGATCAGCCCCAGCATTTT. The V call is TRBV12-3 or TRBV12-4, the J call TRBJ1-5; unclear D gene. This CDR3 has 12 residues. The V end was cut by 4 bases, the J end by 5 bases, with 6 bases between.

This clonotype was observed a few times. The chain couples TRBV3-1 to TRBJ2-5; 9 positions match TRBD1. Germline-derived CDR1 and CDR2 are LGHDT and YNNKEL (reference sequence). With 4 bases clipped from V and 5 bases from J, the junction kept 8 bases outside the gene matches. The CDR3 consists of 15 residues. The CDR3 sequence is CASSPWTGVMETQYF. DNA of the CDR3: TGTGCCAGCAGCCCTTGGACAGGGGTAATGGAGACCCAGTACTTC.

This clonotype was seen many times. This chain joins TRBV10-1 and TRBJ2-3; D remains unclear. The CDR3 contains 14 residues. Germline V gene sequence: CDR1 WNHNN, CDR2 SYGVQD (reference sequence). The V and J ends lost 5 bases and 0 bases respectively, with 9 bases between them. The CDR3 region is CASSKGRSTDTQYF. The CDR3 DNA follows: TGCGCCAGCAGTAAAGGGCGAAGCACAGATACGCAGTATTTT.

This sequence joins TRBV6-1 and TRBJ2-2, with no clear D. Germline V gene data show CDR1 as MNHNS and CDR2 as SASEGT. The germline V and J ends were trimmed by 7 bases and 6 bases, with 18 bases remaining between them. CDR3 length: 15 residues. DNA of the CDR3: TGTGCCAGCACCCGAACTACCACCTGGCCCGGGGAGCTGTTTTTT. Translated, it gives CASTRTTTWPGELFF.

This clonotype was counted many times. This sequence joins TRBV28 and TRBJ1-1; no definite D call. CDR1 and CDR2 from the germline V gene are MDHEN and SYDVKM. The CDR3 has 14 amino acids. Trimming cost V 5 bases and J 4 bases, with 14 bases left between them. This chain's CDR3 is CASSLWQRGTEAFF. The CDR3 DNA follows: TGTGCCAGCAGTCTCTGGCAGCGGGGCACTGAAGCTTTCTTT.

V and J are TRBV5-5 and TRBJ2-1; TRBD2 agrees at 8 bases. In germline, CDR1 is SGHKS, CDR2 YYEKEE (reference sequence). J gave up 3 bases and V 1 base, and 6 bases lay outside the gene matches. CDR3 length: 16 amino acids. CDR3 DNA sequence: TGTGCCAGCAGCTTGCTCGGGGGGGCCTTCTACAATGAGCAGTTCTTC. This gives the protein CASSLLGGAFYNEQFF.

This clonotype was seen at least ten times. The genes are TRBV11-3 and TRBJ1-1; possible D gene TRBD1, 5 bases. Between the trimmed V and J ends, which lost 4 bases and 1 base, there was a span of 7 bases. Looked up from germline, CDR1 is SGHNT and CDR2 is YENEEA. This CDR3 has 13 amino acids. CDR3 amino acids: CASSWDWNTEAFF. For the CDR3, the DNA is TGTGCCAGCAGCTGGGACTGGAACACTGAAGCTTTCTTT.

This clonotype was detected a few times. This chain links TRBV30 with TRBJ1-5; D is undetermined. CDR1 GTSNPN and CDR2 SVGIG come from the germline V gene (reference sequence). This CDR3 spans 14 amino acids. The V and J ends lost 0 bases and 3 bases respectively, with 9 bases between them. CDR3 sequence (DNA): TGTGCCTGGAGTGTATTGGCGACCAATCAGCCCCAGCATTTT. Its protein product is CAWSVLATNQPQHF.

Ten or more counts support this clonotype. This chain joins TRBV4-1 and TRBJ1-1; maybe TRBD1 (6 bases). Germline CDR1 reads MGHRA; CDR2 reads YSYEKL. The CDR3 is 14 residues long. V was trimmed by 3 bases and J by 0 bases, leaving 8 bases between them. The CDR3 DNA is TGCGCCAGCAGCCAGGGGGGCCTGAACACTGAAGCTTTCTTT. Translated, it gives CASSQGGLNTEAFF.

V and J are TRBV5-1 and TRBJ1-2; 7 nucleotides match TRBD1. V dropped 0 bases and J dropped 5; count of bases not matched to a gene: 10. Germline V gene lookup returns CDR1 SGHRS and CDR2 YFSETQ. The CDR3 is 16 amino acids. The CDR3 DNA sequence: TGCGCCAGCAGCTTGGCTTCCGGGACAGTTATATATGGCTACACCTTC. As protein: CASSLASGTVIYGYTF.

The V and J genes are TRBV12-3 or TRBV12-4 and TRBJ1-4; TRBD1 matches at 11 bases. The CDR3 loop spans 17 amino acids. J was trimmed by 2 bases and V by 3 bases; bases with no gene match: 5. The CDR3 spells CASSFSGTGGTNEKLFF. CDR3 DNA sequence: TGTGCCAGCAGTTTTTCCGGGACAGGGGGGACTAATGAAAAACTGTTTTTT.

The rearrangement joins TRBV19 to TRBJ1-5, with D possibly TRBD1 on 5 matching bases. This CDR3 spans 21 amino acids. Germline lookup yields CDR1 LNHDA and CDR2 SQIVND (reference sequence). Deletions cut 0 bases from V and 0 bases from J, with 24 bases between. CDR3 coding DNA: TGTGCCAGTAGTATAGATGAGGTCCGGACACCGCGTACCTATAGCAATCAGCCCCAGCATTTT. Its protein is CASSIDEVRTPRTYSNQPQHF.

This clonotype was seen ten or more times. The chain uses TRBV7-2 and TRBJ1-4; 8 nucleotides align to TRBD1. This CDR3 contains 14 residues. Germline lookup yields CDR1 SGHTA and CDR2 FQGNSA. The V gene end was trimmed by 5 bases and the J gene end by 5 bases; junction bases not matched to a gene: 4. The CDR3 protein is CASSLDRENEKLFF. The CDR3 nucleotides are TGTGCCAGCAGCCTGGACAGGGAGAATGAAAAACTGTTTTTT.

This clonotype was counted only a few times. The chain links TRBV10-3 to TRBJ1-3; 7 bases align to TRBD1. Trimming at V came to 8 bases and at J to 9 bases, leaving 13 bases not matched to a gene. This CDR3 is 14 amino acids long. Germline CDR1 is ENHRY and CDR2 is SYGVKD. The CDR3 sequence is CAILPDRAGRTIYF. CDR3 in DNA: TGTGCCATCCTACCCGACAGGGCGGGACGCACCATATATTTT.

This clonotype was seen more than once but under ten times. The V gene is TRBV3-1, the J gene TRBJ2-7; TRBD2 agrees at 8 bases. CDR3 size: 16 residues. Per germline, CDR1 LGHDT and CDR2 YNNKEL (reference sequence). J gave up 0 bases and V 2 bases, and 6 bases lay outside the gene matches. CDR3 sequence: CASSQRGGGFSYEQYF. The CDR3 DNA sequence: TGTGCCAGCAGCCAACGGGGGGGAGGATTCTCCTACGAGCAGTACTTC.

This chain links TRBV23-1 with TRBJ2-1; D may be TRBD2 (5 bases). TRBV23-1 is given ORF status, its function remaining uncertain. This CDR3 spans 17 amino acids. V dropped 0 bases and J dropped 5 bases, with 17 bases sitting between them. CDR3 protein: CASSQSILQGGDNEQFF. CDR3 DNA sequence: TGCGCCAGCAGTCAATCAATCCTGCAAGGAGGTGACAATGAGCAGTTCTTC.

The sample holds many counts of this clonotype. The chain combines TRBV20-1 with TRBJ1-2; a weak D match, TRBD1 (5 bases). V was pared by 8 bases and J by 2 bases, with 18 bases between. This CDR3 region has 14 residues. CDR1 and CDR2 from the germline V gene are DFQATT and SNEGSKA (reference sequence). CDR3 amino acids: CSTRNWGGNYGYTF. CDR3 coding DNA: TGCAGTACCCGAAACTGGGGCGGAAACTATGGCTACACCTTC.

For this clonotype: Possible read error: a much larger clone is one base away. The chain combines TRBV11-2 with TRBJ1-6; D remains ambiguous. CDR1 is SGHAT, CDR2 FQNNGV, per germline. The CDR3 runs 15 residues. Here the CDR3 reads CASSLDRWENSALHF. Written as DNA, the CDR3 is TGTGCCAGCAGCTTAGATAGGTGGGAGAATTCAGCCCTCCACTTT.

This clonotype was counted many times. This chain links TRBV18 with TRBJ1-4; D is undetermined. The germline V gene encodes CDR1 KGHSH and CDR2 LQKENI. This CDR3 comprises 13 residues. V lost 4 bases and J lost 8, with 11 bases in between. The CDR3 spells CASSRESGEKLFF. The CDR3 DNA follows: TGTGCCAGCTCACGAGAGTCTGGCGAAAAACTGTTTTTT.

This clonotype was detected a few times. This chain's CDR3 is CASSPSNGPQAFF. Written as DNA, the CDR3 is TGTGCCAGCTCACCAAGCAATGGACCCCAAGCTTTCTTT. The rearrangement joins TRBV18 to TRBJ1-1; D uncertain. V was clipped by 2 bases and J by 9 bases, with 13 bases between them. This CDR3 spans 13 amino acids. CDR1 and CDR2 from the germline V gene are KGHSH and LQKENI.

The genes are TRBV20-1 and TRBJ2-7; D is perhaps TRBD1 (5 bases). Germline CDR1 and CDR2: DFQATT and SNEGSKA (reference sequence). The CDR3 length is 13 residues. V was shortened by 6 bases and J by 6 bases, with 18 bases between the two germline ends. The CDR3 sequence: CSAAWGRFSEQYF. Here the CDR3 DNA reads TGCAGTGCCGCCTGGGGCAGATTTAGCGAGCAGTACTTC.

The V and J genes are TRBV27 and TRBJ2-7; D is unclear. The V end lost 3 bases, the J end lost 1 base, and 10 bases lay between the germline ends. CDR3 size: 14 residues. Germline V lookup: CDR1 MNHEY, CDR2 SMNVEV (reference sequence). Written as DNA, the CDR3 is TGTGCCAGCAGTTTGGACCGGGCATCCTACGAGCAGTACTTC. Protein product: CASSLDRASYEQYF.

V usage is TRBV5-5 and J usage is TRBJ1-5; D ambiguous. V lost 3 bases, J lost 4 bases, and 17 bases lay in between. Germline values: CDR1 SGHKS, CDR2 YYEKEE (reference sequence). The CDR3 length is 16 residues. The CDR3 spells CASSSNQGLGNQPQHF. The CDR3 coding sequence is TGTGCCAGCAGCTCCAATCAAGGGCTTGGGAATCAGCCCCAGCATTTT.

This clonotype was picked up one time. In DNA form, the CDR3 reads TGTGCCAGCAGCTTAATTGGTATCATCCAGTTCTTC. Translation gives CASSLIGIIQFF. This chain uses TRBV7-2 with TRBJ2-1; no definite D call. The germline CDR1 and CDR2 sequences are SGHTA and FQGNSA. V gave up 2 bases and J gave up 13 bases, with 12 bases separating them. CDR3 length equals 12 residues.

Here the CDR3 reads CASSPHAKQGDYTF. The CDR3 DNA follows: TGTGCCAGCAGCCCACATGCCAAACAGGGTGACTACACCTTC. This chain links TRBV6-1 with TRBJ1-2; D may be TRBD1 (6 bases). CDR1 is MNHNS and CDR2 is SASEGT in the germline V gene. Trimming took off 6 bases at V and 10 bases at J, with 21 bases between the two ends. The CDR3 totals 14 residues.